The next 7 T cell receptor beta chains were all read from a single sample in a study of blood T cell repertoires in COVID-19. Sequenced by immunoSEQ multiplex PCR; TCRdb stores in-frame clones only, minus some. Of some 250,000 clones listed, over 75% are singletons. Sequencing was done on a sample of peripheral blood. These receptors were obtained from a man aged 25-40 years who had recovered from COVID-19.

This rearrangement joins TRBV2 to TRBJ1-6, with 8 positions matching TRBD1. The trim removed 5 bases at V and 7 bases at J, leaving 10 bases unmatched. Germline-derived CDR1 and CDR2 are SNHLY and FYNNEI. There are 16 residues in the CDR3. CDR3 amino acids: CASSPVWDRRNSPLHF. The CDR3 region has the DNA TGTGCCAGCAGTCCAGTATGGGACAGGCGAAATTCACCCCTCCACTTT.

This clone was detected only once. The chain is built from TRBV5-8 and TRBJ1-2, with 11 bases aligning to TRBD1. From germline, CDR1 is SGHTS and CDR2 YDEGEE. J was trimmed by 11 bases and V by 4 bases; bases with no gene match: 13. The CDR3 contains 15 residues. The CDR3 loop reads CASSGPGQGVLKYTF. The CDR3 DNA is TGTGCCAGCAGCGGTCCGGGACAGGGGGTTTTAAAGTACACCTTC.

This chain links TRBV27 with TRBJ2-1, with TRBD2 matching over 8 bases. V was pared by 6 bases and J by 6 bases, with 4 bases of the junction left unmatched. This CDR3 comprises 13 residues. From germline, CDR1 is MNHEY and CDR2 SMNVEV (reference sequence). The CDR3 spells CASRDLAGNEQFF. The CDR3 region has the DNA TGTGCCAGCAGAGACCTAGCGGGCAATGAGCAGTTCTTC.

V and J are TRBV27 and TRBJ1-2; D not certain. Per germline, CDR1 MNHEY and CDR2 SMNVEV (reference sequence). Trimming took 5 bases from V and 3 from J, leaving 7 bases between them. The CDR3 is 12 residues long. The CDR3 DNA sequence: TGTGCCAGCAGTAGTCGGGACTATGGCTACACCTTC. This translates into CASSSRDYGYTF.

The chain is built from TRBV28 and TRBJ1-1; D uncertain. Germline V gene data show CDR1 as MDHEN and CDR2 as SYDVKM. V lost 5 bases to trimming and J lost 6 bases, with 22 bases between them. The length of the CDR3 is 16 residues. CDR3 nucleotide sequence: TGTGCCAGCAGTCCCGTCCAGGCAAGAGTCTCCCCTGAAGCTTTCTTT. Protein: CASSPVQARVSPEAFF. Combining the CDR3 with reference TRBV28 and TRBJ1-1 gives the whole variable domain DVKVTQSSRYLVKRTGEKVFLECVQDMDHENMFWYRQDPGLGLRLIYFSYDVKMKEKGDIPEGYSVSREKKERFSLILESASTNQTSMYLCASSPVQARVSPEAFFGQGTRLTVV.

The chain combines TRBV12-3 or TRBV12-4 with TRBJ1-1; D gene uncertain. The CDR3 runs to 13 residues. The V end was cut by 7 bases, the J end by 7 bases, with 16 bases between. CDR3 sequence: CASTLGMEYEAFF. The DNA of the CDR3 is TGTGCCAGCACCCTCGGGATGGAATATGAAGCTTTCTTT.

This clone was observed a handful of times. The chain carries TRBV12-3 or TRBV12-4 and TRBJ1-5, with D possibly TRBD1 on 5 matching bases. This CDR3 has 13 amino acids. V lost 6 bases, J lost 7 bases, and 13 bases lay in between. The CDR3, as DNA: TGTGCCAGCAGCCCAGGGAGGGCCCAGCCCCAGCATTTT. Its translation is CASSPGRAQPQHF.